Listed here is a single T cell receptor beta chain. This clonotype appeared many times. The specificity of this receptor is unknown. No base quality information exists; no much larger clone differs at one position. These data come from a study of regulatory T cells in long-lasting Graves disease (dated by TCRdb to the early 2020s). Turning to the overall study: In the newly diagnosed Graves' disease group, patients had been taking antithyroid drugs for less than 3 months. Persistent Graves' disease patients were compared with newly diagnosed Graves' disease patients by peripheral blood TCR sequencing and RNA sequencing. The study was conducted in China and was registered as a clinical trial. A total of roughly 35 samples underwent TCR sequencing: around 13 from persistent and roughly 20 from newly diagnosed Graves' disease patients.

V loses 4 bases of germline sequence and J loses 9 bases, and the interval between the two ends is 10 bases. Spanning cysteine to phenylalanine, the CDR3 consists of 12 amino acids. Just CDR3 DNA is preserved here, 36 bases in frame from base 1. The time point label for this specimen denotes: newly diagnosed GD, antithyroid drugs for less than 3 months. RNA was extracted from PBMCs in TRIzol for both TCR sequencing and RNA sequencing. Graves' disease was diagnosed according to American Thyroid Association guidelines. Patients for the study were recruited at an endocrinology department in Xi'an, China. Each patient gave about 10 milliliters of peripheral blood, collected in an EDTA anticoagulant tube. Ficoll Paque Plus density gradient separation was used to isolate PBMCs, and no further T cell sorting was done. An Agilent 2100 Bioanalyzer and agarose gel were used to check RNA quality, and a NanoDrop 2000 was used to measure RNA concentration.

The library relied on multiplex PCR. Sequenced using an Illumina HiSeq 4000. iRepertoire HTBI primers and Arm-PCR amplification of CDR3 regions were used to construct TCR beta libraries. Before sequencing, the PCR products underwent gel purification. The original methods were these. Gene usage analysis of CDR3 amino acid clonotypes used the approximately 56 TRBV and approximately 13 TRBJ segments found across samples. COPE and FqMerger were used to merge filtered high-quality paired reads into contigs. BLAST was used to align contigs to the IMGT TRBV, TRBD and TRBJ reference genes, and CDR3 was defined following IMGT. Any clonotype with a frequency above 0.1% was classified as a highly expanded clone. Repertoire diversity was measured by Shannon entropy, and V-J evenness by the Gini coefficient. Public clonotypes were defined as clonotypes shared by more than one individual. TCRdb reprocessing: public reads trimmed at Q25 with fastp, clones called with MiXCR, in-frame beta chains kept. Here each entry gathers all rows of one CDR3 protein and keeps the most common genes and DNA. For this entry, the V and J calls and clone size follow TCRdb and not the study's own pipeline. Present in this sample are under 500,000 distinct CDR3 sequences, about 17% of which were seen just once. Approximately 11% of the sample comes from the top ten.

The paper as a whole reports these results and caveats: Compared with newly diagnosed patients, persistent Graves' disease patients had lower TCR Shannon entropy and fewer highly expanded clones, which suggests clonal expansion. Persistent patients shared more public clonotypes among themselves (over 2,500) than newly diagnosed patients did (approximately 870). Preferential use of TRBV28, TRBJ1-2 and TRBJ2-5 was observed in persistent disease, whereas TRBV20-1 and TRBJ2-1 were favored in newly diagnosed disease. The authors acknowledged the small sample size as a limitation that may reduce accuracy. Sequencing and analysis were restricted to the TCR beta chain. Peripheral blood alone was examined, since thyroid tissue, which constituted the primary lesion, could not be accessed.

The sample was also reused in another study, on T cells in Graves' hyperthyroidism and ophthalmopathy. As described in the second report: Graves' hyperthyroidism was defined as stable when no progression to ophthalmopathy occurred over 18 months of follow-up. Hyperthyroidism patients were newly diagnosed, with disease duration under 2 months, and aged 18 to 65 years. The study excluded patients with uncontrolled infections, other autoimmune diseases, pregnancy or lactation. Diagnoses were based on clinical symptoms, serum thyroxine and TRAb, thyroid ultrasound and orbital computed tomography. The first round of RT-PCR for the TCR CDR3 was performed with the HTBI primer set and the Qiagen OneStep RT-PCR kit. Blood samples also contained most of the expanded thyroid clonotypes (frequency above 0.001), which suggests that blood repertoires may reflect thyroid immune responses. In cross-validation, a model built on a 13 V-J signature told ophthalmopathy apart from stable hyperthyroidism with over 85% sensitivity and 81% to 82% specificity, and in testing the same model reached 80%/75%. In validation, progression to ophthalmopathy was predicted by the model with nearly 71% sensitivity and around 75% specificity, a median of around 6.5 months before onset. TCR V-J signatures able to tell the groups apart were searched for in a discovery cohort of 90 to 100 patients, of whom over 40 had Graves' ophthalmopathy and about 60 had stable Graves' hyperthyroidism. Prospective prediction of ophthalmopathy was tested in an independent validation cohort of some 19 hyperthyroidism patients and 15 to 17 patients who later progressed to ophthalmopathy. The approximately 100 discovery patients were divided at random into training and test sets in a 7:3 ratio. Thyroid tissue and blood T-cell repertoires from several Graves' hyperthyroidism patients were also compared in the study. Once sampling was done, hyperthyroidism patients were given methimazole at a starting dose of 30 mg daily, whereas ophthalmopathy patients were given high-dose intravenous methylprednisolone. A second multiplex PCR round built the libraries, followed by size selection and purification. Libraries were sequenced paired-end with 100 bp reads on an Illumina HiSeq2000. SOAPnuke was used to process the raw data, throwing out any read that contained adapters or uncalled bases, had a mean Phred below 15, or lacked an exact constant-primer or identifier match. High-quality paired reads were merged with COPE v1.2.5, and unique nucleotide sequences were defined as clonotypes. Clonotypes were aligned to IMGT TRBV, TRBD and TRBJ reference segments using MiTCR v1.1. The analysis included only V-J combinations with a frequency above 0.0001, which together covered approximately 99% of the repertoires. A TCS score was defined as the ratio between F50 (clonal expansion) and ExV (chaos), using BLOSUM62-based TCRdist between CDR3 peptides within each V-J. Welch's t-statistics and random forest reduced roughly 500 V-J features to 10 to 15, which were used in a naive Bayes classifier (R e1071). No statistical method was used to set the sample size in advance, and investigators knew the group allocation. The paper reports TCR Vbeta CDR3 sequencing of 140 or so peripheral blood samples: 43 ophthalmopathy, fewer than 80 hyperthyroidism and around 17 progressor patients.

The source is a woman in her 30s with Graves disease. Donor details come from another sample of the same person, matched by shared clones. The source was peripheral blood mononuclear cells (PBMCs), collected at new diagnosis, from a patient treated with antithyroid drugs. In this chain, TRBV12-3 or TRBV12-4 is recombined with TRBJ1-5, with no confidently assigned D gene. The CDR3 reads as follows: CASSSEVPPQHF. The DNA is TGTGCCAGCAGTTCGGAGGTTCCGCCCCAGCATTTT.